This TCR beta chain appears in the sequencing data of a study of shared clonotypes between healthy human individuals. Overall study results and limits: Expectations were that clonotype sharing among donors would be affected by sequencing depth.

Germline assignment: CDR1 MNHNS and CDR2 SASEGT. This CDR3 contains 14 residues. V was cut by 4 bases and J by 2 bases, with 10 bases left in between. Data came from immunoSEQ multiplex PCR; TCRdb stores just in-frame clones and leaves some out. The table records roughly 1 million clones, 75% of them present only once. In the case of this clone: The target antigen is unknown.

This sequence was found in a man between 18 and 35 years old in good health. The V and J genes are TRBV6-1 and TRBJ2-3, with D possibly matching TRBD2 (5 bases). Material for sequencing was memory CD4+ T cells sorted from blood. Subset indicated: CD45RA-negative fraction. The CDR3 bases are TGTGCCAGCAGTGCCGGACTTTTCACAGATACGCAGTATTTT. Amino acids: CASSAGLFTDTQYF.